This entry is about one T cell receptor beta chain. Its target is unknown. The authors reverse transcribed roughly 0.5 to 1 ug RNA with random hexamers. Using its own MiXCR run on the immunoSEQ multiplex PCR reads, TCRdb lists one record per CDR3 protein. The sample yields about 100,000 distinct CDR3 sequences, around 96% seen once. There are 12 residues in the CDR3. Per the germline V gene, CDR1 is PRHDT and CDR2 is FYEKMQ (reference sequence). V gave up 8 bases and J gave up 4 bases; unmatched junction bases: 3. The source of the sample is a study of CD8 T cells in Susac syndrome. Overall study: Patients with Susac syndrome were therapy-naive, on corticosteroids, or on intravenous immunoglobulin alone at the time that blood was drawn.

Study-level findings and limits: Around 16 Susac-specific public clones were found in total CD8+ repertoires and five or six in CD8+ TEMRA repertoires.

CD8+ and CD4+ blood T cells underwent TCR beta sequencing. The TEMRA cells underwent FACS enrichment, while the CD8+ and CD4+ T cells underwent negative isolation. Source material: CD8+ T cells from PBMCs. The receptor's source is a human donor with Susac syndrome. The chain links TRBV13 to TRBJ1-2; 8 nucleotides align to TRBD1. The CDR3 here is CASWQGAYGYTF. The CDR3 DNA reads TGTGCCAGCTGGCAGGGGGCCTATGGCTACACCTTC.